This T cell receptor (beta chain) stems from a study of shared clonotypes between healthy human individuals. Comment on this clone: The antigen is unknown.

Method: immunoSEQ multiplex PCR; TCRdb's copy keeps in-frame clones and lacks some. The data show roughly 1.5 million clones, approximately 98% seen once. The length of the CDR3 is 11 residues. The V and J ends lost 7 bases and 15 bases respectively, with 16 bases between them. Germline CDR1 and CDR2: MNHNS and SASEGT. Healthy and HIV-negative, the adult donors had no recent acute infections or vaccinations. Regarding the study as a whole: Naive subsets usually exceeded memory subsets in estimated richness.

This clonotype originated in a man between 25 and 39 years old in good health. The V and J genes are TRBV6-1 and TRBJ2-1; TRBD1 might be the D (6 bases). Sequencing was done on a sample of naive CD4+ T cells sorted from blood. Subset: CD45RA+ positively selected. CDR3 residues: CASTEGDPMFF. DNA of the CDR3: TGTGCCAGCACCGAGGGGGACCCCATGTTCTTC.